The source of this T cell receptor beta chain is a study of T cell repertoires in cytomegalovirus infection (dated 2019 in TCRdb). Study-level background: Peptide stimulations targeted recently identified HLA-C-restricted CMV epitopes, whose presentation resists viral immunomodulation, together with well-studied HLA-B-restricted epitopes. The HLA type of each donor mattered for the analysis, because public TCR beta signatures pointed to carriage of CMV infection along with the matching HLA type. The full study reports these points: Carriers of CMV infection plus the relevant HLA type were discriminated by the cumulative frequency of public TCR beta family members in the study cohort and in an independent roughly 400-donor cohort. In the ex vivo response, HLA-C-restricted CMV-specific TCR beta clonotypes were dominant, and in two of eight donors the single most frequent clonotype came from this HLA-C-restricted group.

V was cut back by 7 bases and J by 2 bases, leaving a gap of 14 bases between them. CDR1 and CDR2 are drawn from the germline V gene (reference sequence): LNHDA, SQIVND. The CDR3, from cysteine to phenylalanine, totals 14 residues. This entry keeps only the CDR3 DNA: 42 bases, framed from base 1. Taken with the paper, the label for treatment or condition translates to: in vitro stimulation with specific CMV peptide epitopes to enrich CMV-specific T cells. The run used an Illumina HiSeq 1500. TCRdb reran the public reads through fastp at Q25 and MiXCR, keeping productive beta chains. Rows with a matching CDR3 protein are joined into one entry that keeps the most common DNA and genes. This sample is represented by 700,000 to 900,000 distinct CDR3 sequences; 25% to 35% of them were singletons. The ten top clones hold less than 15% of the sample. About this clonotype itself: Its antigen is currently not known. Nothing much larger sits one base from this clone, and base qualities are not available.

The TCR comes from a human donor in good health (CMV status not recorded). Some clones in this sample may be carry-over from other donors' samples. This specimen was cultured CD8+ T cells from PBMCs, taken from culture after CMV antigen stimulation. The chain is encoded by TRBV19 joined to TRBJ1-2, with the identity of the D gene unclear. The bases are TGTGCCAGTACGCCCGGGATGGGGAACTATGGCTACACCTTC. The translation is CASTPGMGNYGYTF.